Sequencing of this TCR beta chain was carried out in a study of blood T cell repertoires in COVID-19. The repertoire was sequenced with immunoSEQ multiplex PCR; TCRdb's copy has only in-frame clones and lacks some. This table holds approximately 240,000 clones, around 87% found once. The sequenced sample consisted of peripheral blood. This TCR was recovered from a woman in her thirties who had recovered from COVID-19.

In DNA, the CDR3 is TGTGCCACCAGTGATTTCAGGTCCAATCAGCCCCAGCATTTT. This translates into CATSDFRSNQPQHF. This chain links TRBV24-1 with TRBJ1-5; D gene uncertain. This CDR3 has 14 amino acids. V lost 1 base to trimming and J lost 3 bases, with 6 bases between them. The germline CDR1 and CDR2 sequences are KGHDR and SFDVKD.